The rows below give T cell receptor beta chains drawn from one sample of a study of Ad26.COV2.S vaccination and SARS-CoV-2 variants. Here immunoSEQ multiplex PCR was the method, and the copy in TCRdb shows in-frame clones only, minus some. The sample lists around 340,000 clones; approximately 86% were seen once. The sample in question was peripheral blood, obtained in a trial of Ad26.COV2.S vaccine versus placebo. These receptors all stem from a person between 18 and 59 years old who received the Ad26.COV2.S COVID-19 vaccine or a placebo. CDR3s include the opening cysteine and the closing phenylalanine or tryptophan. The order of the fields is J gene, V gene, clone size, D gene, CDR3 protein, CDR3 DNA. D genes are given only for firm matches. Size is omitted from some rows. Given values are once, few, many or a class for expanded clones.

j_call: TRBJ1-4
v_call: TRBV21-1
clone_size: -
d_call: -
cdr3_aa: CASSKGGDPTNEKLFF
cdr3_nt: TGTGCCAGCAGCAAAGGGGGGGACCCGACTAATGAAAAACTGTTTTTT

j_call: TRBJ2-7
v_call: TRBV4-1
clone_size: -
d_call: -
cdr3_aa: CASSQVGKEMEQYF
cdr3_nt: TGCGCCAGCAGCCAAGTAGGGAAGGAGATGGAGCAGTACTTC

j_call: TRBJ2-7
v_call: TRBV6-2/TRBV6-3
clone_size: once
d_call: TRBD2
cdr3_aa: CASSDGTSGRGSYEQYF
cdr3_nt: TGTGCCAGCAGTGACGGGACTAGCGGGAGAGGGTCGTACGAGCAGTACTTC

j_call: TRBJ2-7
v_call: TRBV5-1
clone_size: -
d_call: -
cdr3_aa: CASSRDGVYEQYF
cdr3_nt: TGCGCCAGCAGCCGGGACGGAGTCTACGAGCAGTACTTC

j_call: TRBJ2-7
v_call: TRBV5-6
clone_size: -
d_call: TRBD1
cdr3_aa: CASSFYDREHEQYF
cdr3_nt: TGTGCCAGCAGCTTTTATGACAGGGAGCACGAGCAGTACTTC

j_call: TRBJ1-5
v_call: TRBV6-5
clone_size: -
d_call: TRBD1
cdr3_aa: CASSPTGVMSQPQHF
cdr3_nt: TGTGCCAGCAGCCCGACAGGGGTAATGAGTCAGCCCCAGCATTTT

j_call: TRBJ2-3
v_call: TRBV6-6
clone_size: -
d_call: -
cdr3_aa: CASSYPGTDTQYF
cdr3_nt: TGTGCCAGCAGTTACCCCGGGACAGATACGCAGTATTTT

j_call: TRBJ1-2
v_call: TRBV30
clone_size: -
d_call: -
cdr3_aa: CAWSTTGRDGYTF
cdr3_nt: TGTGCCTGGAGTACCACAGGGAGGGATGGCTACACCTTC

j_call: TRBJ2-7
v_call: TRBV5-5
clone_size: -
d_call: TRBD1
cdr3_aa: CASRPGDRLSYEQYF
cdr3_nt: TGTGCCAGCAGACCTGGGGACAGATTATCCTACGAGCAGTACTTC

j_call: TRBJ2-1
v_call: TRBV9
clone_size: -
d_call: -
cdr3_aa: CASSVASWRTSFGEQFF
cdr3_nt: TGTGCCAGCAGCGTAGCTAGTTGGCGGACGAGCTTCGGTGAGCAGTTCTTC

j_call: TRBJ1-3
v_call: TRBV18
clone_size: -
d_call: TRBD1
cdr3_aa: CASSPGTGSGNTIYF
cdr3_nt: TGTGCCAGCTCACCCGGGACAGGGTCTGGAAACACCATATATTTT

j_call: TRBJ1-5
v_call: TRBV5-1
clone_size: -
d_call: TRBD1
cdr3_aa: CASSLWDSSNQPQHF
cdr3_nt: TGCGCCAGCAGCTTGTGGGACAGTAGCAATCAGCCCCAGCATTTT